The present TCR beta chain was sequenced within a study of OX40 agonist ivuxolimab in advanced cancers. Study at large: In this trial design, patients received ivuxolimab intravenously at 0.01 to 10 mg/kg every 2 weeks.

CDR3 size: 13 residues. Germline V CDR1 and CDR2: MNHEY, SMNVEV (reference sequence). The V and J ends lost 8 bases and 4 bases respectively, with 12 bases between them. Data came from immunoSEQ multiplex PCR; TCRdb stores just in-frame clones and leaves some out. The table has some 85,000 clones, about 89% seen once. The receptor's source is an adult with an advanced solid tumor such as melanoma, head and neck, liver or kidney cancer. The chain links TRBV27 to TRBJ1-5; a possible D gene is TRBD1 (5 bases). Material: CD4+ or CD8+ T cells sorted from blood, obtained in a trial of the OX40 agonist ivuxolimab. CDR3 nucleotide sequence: TGTGCCAGCTCCGGGACTGATAATCAGCCCCAGCATTTT. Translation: CASSGTDNQPQHF.